The clone carrying this T cell receptor (beta chain) was seen many times. Its antigen is not known. This CDR3 is 15 amino acids long. Germline V gene lookup returns CDR1 LNHDA and CDR2 SQIVND (reference sequence). The V gene lost 7 bases and the J gene lost 0 bases, with 15 bases spanning the gap. TCRdb recomputed calls from the 5' RACE reads with MiXCR, one row per CDR3 protein. The data hold around 320,000 distinct CDR3 sequences, with approximately 10% observed a single time. This entry belongs to a study of T cells after yellow fever vaccination. Study-level results: Most clones from primary vaccination resurfaced after the booster (about 95% CD4, approximately 88% CD8).

The sequence was obtained from a man in his late teens or twenties who received the YFV17D yellow fever vaccine. Sequencing was performed on CD4+ T cells sorted from PBMCs, taken 5 days after the yellow fever booster vaccination. The chain combines TRBV19 with TRBJ1-2, with D unclear. Written as DNA, the CDR3 is TGTGCCAGTACCGGGCGACAAGACACTAACTATGGCTACACCTTC. Translated, it gives CASTGRQDTNYGYTF.